This T cell receptor beta chain stems from a study of blood T cell repertoires in COVID-19. Study context: Samples of COVID-19 (acute and convalescent) were obtained from the United States, Italy and Spain.

Sequencing was performed with immunoSEQ multiplex PCR; in TCRdb, only in-frame clones are kept and a portion is missing. The sample carries hundreds of thousands of clones, approximately 87% recorded once. This CDR3 is 14 amino acids long. Trimming left V 3 bases short and J 1 base short, with 9 bases between. The germline V gene has CDR1 MNHEY and CDR2 SVGAGI. The gene calls are TRBV6-5 and TRBJ1-1; D ambiguous. The sequencing input was peripheral blood. The sequence came from a man aged 55 to 69 who had recovered from COVID-19. CDR3 nucleotides: TGTGCCAGCAGTTATGGGCAGAGGAACACTGAAGCTTTCTTT. Protein: CASSYGQRNTEAFF.